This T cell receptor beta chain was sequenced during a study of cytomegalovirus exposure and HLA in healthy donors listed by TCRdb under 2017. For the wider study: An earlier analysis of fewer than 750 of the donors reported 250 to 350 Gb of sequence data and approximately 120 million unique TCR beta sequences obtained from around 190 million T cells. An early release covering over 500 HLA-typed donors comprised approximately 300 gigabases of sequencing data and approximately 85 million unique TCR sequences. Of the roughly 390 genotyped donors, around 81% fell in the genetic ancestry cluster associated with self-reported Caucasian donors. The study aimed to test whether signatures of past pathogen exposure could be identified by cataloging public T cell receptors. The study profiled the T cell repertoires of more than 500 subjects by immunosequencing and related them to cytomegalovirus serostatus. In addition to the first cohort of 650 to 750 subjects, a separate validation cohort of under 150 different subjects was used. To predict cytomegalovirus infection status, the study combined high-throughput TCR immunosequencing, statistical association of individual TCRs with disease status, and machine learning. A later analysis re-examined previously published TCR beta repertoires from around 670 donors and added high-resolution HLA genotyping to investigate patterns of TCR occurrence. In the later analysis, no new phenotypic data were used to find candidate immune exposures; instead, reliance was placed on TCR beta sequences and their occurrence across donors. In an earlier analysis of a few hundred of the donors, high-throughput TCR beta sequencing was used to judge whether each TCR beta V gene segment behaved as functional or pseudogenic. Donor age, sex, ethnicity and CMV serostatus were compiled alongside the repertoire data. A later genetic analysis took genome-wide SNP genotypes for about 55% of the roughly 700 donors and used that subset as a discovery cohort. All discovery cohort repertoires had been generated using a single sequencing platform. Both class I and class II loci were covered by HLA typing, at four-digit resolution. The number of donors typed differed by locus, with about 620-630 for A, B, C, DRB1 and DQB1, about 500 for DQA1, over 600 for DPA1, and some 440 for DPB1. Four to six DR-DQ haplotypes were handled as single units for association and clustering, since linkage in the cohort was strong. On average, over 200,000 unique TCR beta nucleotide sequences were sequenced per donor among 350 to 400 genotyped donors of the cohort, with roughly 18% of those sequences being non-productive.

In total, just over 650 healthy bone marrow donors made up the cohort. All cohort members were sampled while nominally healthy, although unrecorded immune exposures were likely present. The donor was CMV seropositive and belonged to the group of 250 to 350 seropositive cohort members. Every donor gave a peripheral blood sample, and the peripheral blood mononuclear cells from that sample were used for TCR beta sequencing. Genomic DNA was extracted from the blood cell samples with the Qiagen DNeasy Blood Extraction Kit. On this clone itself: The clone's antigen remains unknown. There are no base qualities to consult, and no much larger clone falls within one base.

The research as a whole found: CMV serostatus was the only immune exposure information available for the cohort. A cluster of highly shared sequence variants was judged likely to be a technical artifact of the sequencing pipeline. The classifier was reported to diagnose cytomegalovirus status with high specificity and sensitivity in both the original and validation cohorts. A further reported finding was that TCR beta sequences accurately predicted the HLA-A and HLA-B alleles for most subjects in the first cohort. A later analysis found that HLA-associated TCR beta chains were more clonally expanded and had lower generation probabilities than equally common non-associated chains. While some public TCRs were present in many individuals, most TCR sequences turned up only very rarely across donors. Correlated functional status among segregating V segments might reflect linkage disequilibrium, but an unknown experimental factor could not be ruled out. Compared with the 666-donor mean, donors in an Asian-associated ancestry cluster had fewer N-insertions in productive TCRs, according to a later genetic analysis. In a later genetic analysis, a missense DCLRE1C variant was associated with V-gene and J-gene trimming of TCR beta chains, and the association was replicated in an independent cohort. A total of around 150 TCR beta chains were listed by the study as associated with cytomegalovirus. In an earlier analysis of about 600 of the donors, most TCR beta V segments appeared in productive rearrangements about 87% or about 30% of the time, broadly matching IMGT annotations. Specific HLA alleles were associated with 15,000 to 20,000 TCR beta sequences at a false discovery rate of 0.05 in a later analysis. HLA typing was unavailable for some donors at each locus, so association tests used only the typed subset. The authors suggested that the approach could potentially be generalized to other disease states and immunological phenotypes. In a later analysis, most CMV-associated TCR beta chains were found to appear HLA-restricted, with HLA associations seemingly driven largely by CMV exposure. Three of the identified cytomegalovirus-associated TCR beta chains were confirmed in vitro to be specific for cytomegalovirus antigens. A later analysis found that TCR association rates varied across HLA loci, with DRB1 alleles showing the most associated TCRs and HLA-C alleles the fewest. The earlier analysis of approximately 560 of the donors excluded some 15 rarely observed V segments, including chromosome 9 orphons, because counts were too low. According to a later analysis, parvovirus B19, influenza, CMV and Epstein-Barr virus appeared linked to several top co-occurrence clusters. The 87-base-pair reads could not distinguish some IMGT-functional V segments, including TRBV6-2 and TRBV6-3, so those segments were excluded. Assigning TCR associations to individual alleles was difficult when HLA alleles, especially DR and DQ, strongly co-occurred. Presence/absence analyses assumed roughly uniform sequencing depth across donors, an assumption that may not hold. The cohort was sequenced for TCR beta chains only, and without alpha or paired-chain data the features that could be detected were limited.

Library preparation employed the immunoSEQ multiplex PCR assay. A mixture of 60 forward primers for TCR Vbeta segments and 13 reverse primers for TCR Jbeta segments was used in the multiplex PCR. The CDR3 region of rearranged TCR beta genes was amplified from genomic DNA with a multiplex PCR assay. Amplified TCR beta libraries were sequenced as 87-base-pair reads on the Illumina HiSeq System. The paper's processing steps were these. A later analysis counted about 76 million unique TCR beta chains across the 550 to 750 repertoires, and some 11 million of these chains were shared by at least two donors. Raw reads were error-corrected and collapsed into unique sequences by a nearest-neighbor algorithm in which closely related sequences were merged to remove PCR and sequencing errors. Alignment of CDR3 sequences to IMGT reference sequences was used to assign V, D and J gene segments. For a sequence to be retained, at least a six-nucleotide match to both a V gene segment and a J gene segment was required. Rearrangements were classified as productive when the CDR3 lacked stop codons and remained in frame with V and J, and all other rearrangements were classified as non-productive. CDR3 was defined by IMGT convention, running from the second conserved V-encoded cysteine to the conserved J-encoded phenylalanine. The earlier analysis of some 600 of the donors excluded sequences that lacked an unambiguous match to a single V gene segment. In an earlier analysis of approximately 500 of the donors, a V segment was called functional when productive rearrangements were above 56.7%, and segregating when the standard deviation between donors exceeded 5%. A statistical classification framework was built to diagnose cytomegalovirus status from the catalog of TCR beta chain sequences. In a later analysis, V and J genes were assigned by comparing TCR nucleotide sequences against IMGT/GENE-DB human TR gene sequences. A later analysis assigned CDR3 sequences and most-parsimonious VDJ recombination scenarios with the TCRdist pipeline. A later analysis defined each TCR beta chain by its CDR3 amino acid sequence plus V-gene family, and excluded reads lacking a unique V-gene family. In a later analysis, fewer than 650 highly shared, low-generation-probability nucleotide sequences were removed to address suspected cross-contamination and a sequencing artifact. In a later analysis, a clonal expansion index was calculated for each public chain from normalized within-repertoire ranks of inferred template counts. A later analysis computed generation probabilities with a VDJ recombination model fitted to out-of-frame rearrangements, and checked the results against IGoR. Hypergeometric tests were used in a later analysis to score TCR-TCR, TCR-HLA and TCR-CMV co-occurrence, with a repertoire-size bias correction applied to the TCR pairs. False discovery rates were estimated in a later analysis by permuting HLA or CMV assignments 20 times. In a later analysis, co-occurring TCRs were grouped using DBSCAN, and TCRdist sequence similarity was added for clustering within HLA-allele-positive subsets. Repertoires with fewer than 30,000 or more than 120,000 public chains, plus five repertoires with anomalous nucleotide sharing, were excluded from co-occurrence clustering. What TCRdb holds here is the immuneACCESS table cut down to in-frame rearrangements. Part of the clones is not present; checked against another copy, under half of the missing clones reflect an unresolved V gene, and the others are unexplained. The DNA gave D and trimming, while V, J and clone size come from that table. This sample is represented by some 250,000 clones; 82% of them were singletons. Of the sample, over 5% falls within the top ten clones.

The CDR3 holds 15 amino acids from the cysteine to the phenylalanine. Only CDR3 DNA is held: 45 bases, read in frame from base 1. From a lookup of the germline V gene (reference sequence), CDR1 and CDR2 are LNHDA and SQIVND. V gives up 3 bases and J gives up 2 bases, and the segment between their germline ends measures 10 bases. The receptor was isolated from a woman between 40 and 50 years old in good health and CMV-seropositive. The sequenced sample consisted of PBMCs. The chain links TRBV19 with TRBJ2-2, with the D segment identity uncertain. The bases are TGTGCCAGTAGTATCTTTGCGGATAACACCGGGGAGCTGTTTTTT. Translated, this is CASSIFADNTGELFF.